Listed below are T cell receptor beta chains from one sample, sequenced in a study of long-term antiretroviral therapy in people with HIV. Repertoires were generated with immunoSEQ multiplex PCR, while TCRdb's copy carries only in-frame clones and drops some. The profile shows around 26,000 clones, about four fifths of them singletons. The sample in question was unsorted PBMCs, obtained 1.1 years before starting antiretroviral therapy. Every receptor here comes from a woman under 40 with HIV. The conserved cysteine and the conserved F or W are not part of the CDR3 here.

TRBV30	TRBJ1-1	AWSRGKTEAF
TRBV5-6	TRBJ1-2	ASSLAGYLGGGYT
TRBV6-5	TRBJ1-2	ASSYSNSYGYT
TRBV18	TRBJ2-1	ASTGTGESNEQF
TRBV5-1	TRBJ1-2	ASSLDRGGYGYT
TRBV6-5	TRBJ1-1	ASSRLQGTEAF
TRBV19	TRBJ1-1	ASSIVDNTEAF
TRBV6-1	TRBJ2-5	ASSEVGGDQETQY
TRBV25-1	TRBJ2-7	ARRQGENEQY
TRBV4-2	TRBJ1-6	ASSQKGLQGSPLH
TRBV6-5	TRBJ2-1	ASGRTYHEQF
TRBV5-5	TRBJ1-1	ASSSTGSTYQNTEAF
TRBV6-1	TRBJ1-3	ASSGRSFRGGNTIY
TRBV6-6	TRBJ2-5	ASSRTSGGGETQY
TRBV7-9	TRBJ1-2	ASSRRGGDGYT
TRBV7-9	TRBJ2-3	ASSPPFRQGVDTQY
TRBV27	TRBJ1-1	ASSLSGTGATEAF
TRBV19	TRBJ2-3	ASSSRGTQY
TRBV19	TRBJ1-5	ASSIDRAGPQPQH
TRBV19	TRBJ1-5	ASSRESGNQPQH
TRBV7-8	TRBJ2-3	ASSLEGVGLPDTQY
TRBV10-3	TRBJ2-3	ARLGLAGTLTDTQY
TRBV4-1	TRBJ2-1	ASSQDAGGMI
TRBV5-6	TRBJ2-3	ASSLAGGLGDTQY
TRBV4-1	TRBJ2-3	ASSPAGGRTDTQY
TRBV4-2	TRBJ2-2	ASSQDPDRGINTGELF
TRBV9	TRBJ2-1	ASSVNIGQGQYNEQF
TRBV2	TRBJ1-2	ASSSRVGYT
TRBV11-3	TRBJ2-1	ASPCEFYTSTEQF
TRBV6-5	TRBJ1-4	AARGGLANEKLF
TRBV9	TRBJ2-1	ASSGLRESSYNEQF